These 32 T cell receptor beta chains originate from one sample sequenced in a study of blood T cell repertoires in COVID-19. The repertoire was sequenced with immunoSEQ multiplex PCR; TCRdb's copy has only in-frame clones and lacks some. The sample lists hundreds of thousands of clones, approximately 87% occurring once. Sequencing was performed on peripheral blood. Receptors were obtained from a woman aged 45 to 65 with COVID-19, enrolled during active disease.

The chain joins TRBV9 to TRBJ2-7, with 7 bases identical to TRBD2. With V trimmed by 0 bases and J by 2 bases, 5 bases remained unmatched. This CDR3 contains 15 residues. Germline V gene lookup returns CDR1 SGDLS and CDR2 YYNGEE. The CDR3 reads CASSVAGGAAYEQYF. CDR3 DNA: TGTGCCAGCAGCGTAGCGGGGGGAGCCGCCTACGAGCAGTACTTC.

This chain connects TRBV2 to TRBJ2-7, with 7 bases lining up with TRBD2. V lost 1 base to trimming and J lost 3 bases; unmatched junction nucleotides: 6. The CDR3 has 15 residues. Germline CDR1 SNHLY, CDR2 FYNNEI. CDR3 region: CASSEDGGEFYEQYF. The DNA for the CDR3 is TGTGCCAGCAGTGAAGATGGGGGGGAATTCTACGAGCAGTACTTC.

The chain couples TRBV6-1 to TRBJ2-7, with D tentatively TRBD1 (7 bases). Germline CDR1 and CDR2: MNHNS and SASEGT. The V gene lost 2 bases and the J gene lost 7 bases, with 15 bases spanning the gap. The CDR3 is 14 residues long. CDR3 sequence: CASSERRDRGEQYF. The CDR3 DNA reads TGTGCCAGCAGTGAACGGCGGGACAGAGGGGAGCAGTACTTC.

This clone was detected only a few times. This chain links TRBV6-5 with TRBJ1-2, with 9 bases that match TRBD1. Germline trimming cut 4 bases from V and 4 bases from J; bases unmatched to any gene: 7. The germline V gene encodes CDR1 MNHEY and CDR2 SVGAGI. The CDR3 spans 15 residues. The CDR3 loop is CASSSGTGGFYGYTF. The CDR3 nucleotides read TGTGCCAGCAGTTCGGGTACAGGGGGCTTCTATGGCTACACCTTC.

The chain recombines TRBV6-5 with TRBJ2-1; TRBD2 aligns across 8 bases. The CDR3 loop spans 15 amino acids. The J segment lost 2 bases and the V segment lost 6 bases, leaving 6 bases of the junction unmatched. CDR1 MNHEY and CDR2 SVGAGI come from the germline V gene. The CDR3 region has the DNA TGTGCCAGCAGGGGGGGACTAGAGGCCTACAATGAGCAGTTCTTC. This translates into CASRGGLEAYNEQFF.

The chain recombines TRBV18 with TRBJ1-2; D perhaps matches TRBD1 (5 bases). The V gene's germline CDR1 is KGHSH and CDR2 LQKENI. Trimming removed 5 bases at V and 3 bases at J, with 16 bases between. The CDR3 is 15 amino acids. CDR3 protein: CASSIQVVVDYGYTF. CDR3 bases: TGTGCCAGCTCAATACAGGTTGTCGTTGACTATGGCTACACCTTC.

V usage is TRBV4-2 and J usage is TRBJ2-6, with TRBD1 matching over 7 bases. The CDR3 consists of 17 residues. Trimming cost V 1 base and J 4 bases; bases outside gene matches: 7. Germline V gives CDR1 LGHNA, CDR2 YNFKEQ. The CDR3 region has the DNA TGTGCCAGCAGCCAAGGTCCCACAGGGGCCGGGGCCAACGTCCTGACTTTC. As protein: CASSQGPTGAGANVLTF.

This chain uses TRBV11-3 with TRBJ2-1, with 12 bases fitting TRBD2. The V segment lost 5 bases and the J segment 5 bases; nucleotides outside the gene matches: 7. The CDR3 is made up of 16 amino acids. CDR1 SGHNT and CDR2 YENEEA come from the germline V gene. The CDR3 sequence: CASSPRTSGANNEQFF. In nucleotides, the CDR3 is TGTGCCAGCAGCCCCCGGACTAGCGGGGCCAACAATGAGCAGTTCTTC.

The rearrangement uses TRBV30 and TRBJ2-7, with 9 bases matching TRBD1. The CDR3 runs 16 residues. CDR1 GTSNPN and CDR2 SVGIG come from the germline V gene (reference sequence). V dropped 2 bases and J dropped 2; count of bases not matched to a gene: 10. The chain's CDR3 is CAWSPSGTGYPYEQYF. As DNA, the CDR3 is TGTGCCTGGAGTCCCTCTGGGACAGGGTATCCCTACGAGCAGTACTTC.

The chain couples TRBV3-1 (or the pseudogene TRBV3-2) to TRBJ2-4, with 15 bases lining up with TRBD2. V lost 4 bases, J lost 7 bases, and 8 bases stayed unmatched. The CDR3 consists of 17 residues. Germline V gene data show CDR1 as LGHDT and CDR2 as YNNKEL (reference sequence). CDR3 loop: CASSRGTSGRTRNIQYF. For the CDR3, the DNA is TGTGCCAGCAGCCGCGGGACTAGCGGGAGGACCAGGAACATTCAGTACTTC.

This clone was counted once. The chain recombines TRBV7-8 with TRBJ2-1; TRBD2 matches 10 bases. The trim removed 1 base at V and 7 bases at J, leaving 7 bases unmatched. Germline values: CDR1 SGHVS, CDR2 FQNEAQ. CDR3 length equals 16 residues. The DNA for the CDR3 is TGTGCCAGCAGCTTAGTTCGGACTAGCGGTTTTAATGAGCAGTTCTTC. Translating it yields CASSLVRTSGFNEQFF.

The CDR3 DNA sequence: TGTGCCAGCAGCTTATCATACACCGGGGAGCTGTTTTTT. It specifies CASSLSYTGELFF. The rearrangement joins TRBV7-9 to TRBJ2-2; D gene uncertain. The CDR3 consists of 13 residues. The germline CDR1 and CDR2 sequences are SEHNR and FQNEAQ (reference sequence). The V end lost 2 bases, the J end lost 3 bases, and 4 bases lay between the germline ends.

This chain connects TRBV4-1 to TRBJ1-6, with 9 bases fitting TRBD1. V lost 5 bases and J lost 10; bases outside the gene matches: 9. Per the germline V gene, CDR1 is MGHRA and CDR2 is YSYEKL. This CDR3 region has 15 residues. In DNA form, the CDR3 reads TGCGCCAGCAGCAACAGGACAGGGGTTAGATCACCCCTCCACTTT. Encoded protein: CASSNRTGVRSPLHF.

The J gene is TRBJ2-3, the V gene TRBV7-9, with TRBD1 matching over 7 bases. Germline CDR1 SEHNR, CDR2 FQNEAQ (reference sequence). The ends lost 1 base at V and 6 bases at J; junction bases unmatched: 10. The length of the CDR3 is 16 residues. The CDR3 coding sequence is TGTGCCAGCAGCTTAGGGGTAGCGCCACAGGGGGATACGCAGTATTTT. Translating gives CASSLGVAPQGDTQYF.

The chain couples TRBV18 to TRBJ1-3, with unresolved D. Trimming took off 2 bases at V and 0 bases at J, with 14 bases between the two ends. Germline V gives CDR1 KGHSH, CDR2 LQKENI. There are 17 residues in the CDR3. CDR3 nucleotide sequence: TGTGCCAGCTCACCATACGGGAGTACCTCCTCTGGAAACACCATATATTTT. Protein product: CASSPYGSTSSGNTIYF.

The chain couples TRBV7-9 to TRBJ1-1, with a tentative D call TRBD1 (5 bases). The CDR3 consists of 13 residues. V lost 3 bases to trimming and J lost 5 bases, with 10 bases between them. Germline-derived CDR1 and CDR2 are SEHNR and FQNEAQ (reference sequence). CDR3 protein: CASSLAGRTEAFF. CDR3 in DNA: TGTGCCAGCAGCTTGGCAGGGAGGACTGAAGCTTTCTTT.

The chain combines TRBV18 with TRBJ2-7; TRBD2 agrees at 7 bases. The germline CDR1 and CDR2 sequences are KGHSH and LQKENI. This CDR3 spans 15 amino acids. V lost 2 bases and J lost 5; bases outside the gene matches: 9. The CDR3 DNA reads TGTGCCAGCTCACCAGGCGGGAGTATGATCGACGAGCAGTACTTC. Translated, it gives CASSPGGSMIDEQYF.

The rearrangement links TRBV7-2 to TRBJ2-7, with TRBD1 identical over 7 bases. The CDR3 sequence is 15 residues long. The junction had 10 bases not matched to a gene; V was cut back by 1 base and J by 7 bases. CDR1 is SGHTA and CDR2 is FQGNSA in the germline V gene. The CDR3 loop reads CASSLVLGQRAEQYF. The CDR3 DNA reads TGTGCCAGCAGCTTAGTGTTGGGACAGAGAGCTGAGCAGTACTTC.

The rearrangement uses TRBV5-4 and TRBJ1-2; 9 bases are a match to TRBD1. The trim removed 4 bases at V and 6 bases at J, leaving 10 bases unmatched. The CDR3 is made up of 15 amino acids. Germline V gene sequence: CDR1 SGHNT, CDR2 YYREEE (reference sequence). This chain's CDR3 is CASSTPGQGTDGYTF. CDR3 in DNA: TGTGCCAGCAGCACCCCGGGACAGGGTACAGATGGCTACACCTTC. The full variable domain, in which reference TRBV5-4 and TRBJ1-2 provide the parts outside the CDR3, is ETGVTQSPTHLIKTRGQQVTLRCSSQSGHNTVSWYQQALGQGPQFIFQYYREEENGRGNFPPRFSGLQFPNYSSELNVNALELDDSALYLCASSTPGQGTDGYTFGSGTRLTVV.

The chain carries TRBV5-1 and TRBJ2-7, with D perhaps TRBD1 (5 bases). Trimming stripped 0 bases from V and 2 bases from J, with 12 bases between. The CDR3 extends over 15 amino acids. Per germline, CDR1 SGHRS and CDR2 YFSETQ. In DNA form, the CDR3 reads TGCGCCAGCAGCTTGGACCTAACAGGTCCCTACGAGCAGTACTTC. It is translated as CASSLDLTGPYEQYF.

CDR3 DNA sequence: TGTGCCAGCAGCGCTGGGACATCCTCCTACAATGAGCAGTTCTTC. Protein sequence: CASSAGTSSYNEQFF. This chain joins TRBV7-3 and TRBJ2-1; D might be TRBD1 (6 bases). V lost 5 bases to trimming and J lost 0 bases, with 11 bases between them. The CDR3 loop spans 15 amino acids. Germline V gene data show CDR1 as SGHTA and CDR2 as FQGTGA.

This chain connects TRBV9 to TRBJ2-1, with 8 bases matching TRBD2. Germline CDR1 is SGDLS and CDR2 is YYNGEE. This CDR3 comprises 16 residues. After removal of 3 bases from V and 6 bases from J, the junction contained 11 bases not matched to a gene. CDR3: CASSDPGLAGRNEQFF. CDR3 sequence (DNA): TGTGCCAGCAGCGACCCGGGGTTAGCGGGGCGCAATGAGCAGTTCTTC.

The chain carries TRBV25-1 and TRBJ2-6, with D perhaps matching TRBD2 (7 bases). Germline V gene data show CDR1 as MGHDK and CDR2 as SYGVNS. CDR3 size: 18 residues. Trimming pared 3 bases from V and 0 bases from J, leaving 15 bases between. CDR3 residues: CASSERGGSLSGANVLTF. The CDR3 DNA reads TGTGCCAGCAGTGAGAGGGGGGGCTCGCTCTCTGGGGCCAACGTCCTGACTTTC.

This chain uses TRBV6-2 or TRBV6-3 with TRBJ2-2, with D hard to call. The ends were cut back, 5 bases at V and 2 bases at J, with 12 bases in the middle. This CDR3 is built from 15 residues. From germline, CDR1 is MNHEY and CDR2 SVGEGT. The CDR3 spells CASSKNRVNTGELFF. The CDR3 DNA sequence: TGTGCCAGCAGTAAGAACAGAGTAAACACCGGGGAGCTGTTTTTT.

The chain couples TRBV3-1 (or the pseudogene TRBV3-2) to TRBJ1-1, with D possibly matching TRBD1 (6 bases). Germline V gene data show CDR1 as LGHDT and CDR2 as YNNKEL (reference sequence). Trimming left V 1 base short and J 1 base short, with 16 bases between. The CDR3 runs 17 residues. CDR3 sequence: CASSQVQGFTSNTEAFF. Written as DNA, the CDR3 is TGTGCCAGCAGCCAAGTGCAGGGGTTTACCTCGAACACTGAAGCTTTCTTT.

The gene calls are TRBV5-1 and TRBJ1-1; 8 bases align to TRBD1. Per the germline V gene, CDR1 is SGHRS and CDR2 is YFSETQ. V lost 4 bases, J lost 3 bases, and 8 bases stayed unmatched. The CDR3 contains 15 residues. The DNA of the CDR3 is TGCGCCAGCAGCAAGGGACAGGCAGTCGACACTGAAGCTTTCTTT. Translated, it gives CASSKGQAVDTEAFF.

This rearrangement joins TRBV2 to TRBJ2-7; 10 bases are a match to TRBD1. Losses at the gene ends were 6 bases for V and 3 bases for J; bases not matched to a gene: 8. Germline V CDR1 and CDR2: SNHLY, FYNNEI. There are 15 residues in the CDR3. CDR3 residues: CASRGWDRGHYEQYF. CDR3 DNA sequence: TGTGCCAGCAGAGGGTGGGACAGGGGACACTACGAGCAGTACTTC.

The J gene is TRBJ1-2, the V gene TRBV5-6; 10 bases are a match to TRBD1. The CDR3 runs 17 residues. Germline V gives CDR1 SGHDT, CDR2 YYEEEE. The V gene end was trimmed by 1 base and the J gene end by 2 bases; junction bases not matched to a gene: 8. The CDR3 region is CASSLLTGGRRNYGYTF. CDR3 nucleotide sequence: TGTGCCAGCAGCTTGTTGACAGGGGGCCGAAGGAACTATGGCTACACCTTC. The entire variable domain, with the rest obtained from reference TRBV5-6 and TRBJ1-2, is as follows: DAGVTQSPTHLIKTRGQQVTLRCSPKSGHDTVSWYQQALGQGPQFIFQYYEEEERQRGNFPDRFSGHQFPNYSSELNVNALLLGDSALYLCASSLLTGGRRNYGYTFGSGTRLTVV.

The chain combines TRBV9 with TRBJ2-7, with D perhaps TRBD2 (6 bases). The V and J ends lost 4 bases and 5 bases respectively, with 19 bases between them. Germline loops: CDR1 SGDLS, CDR2 YYNGEE. CDR3 length: 15 residues. The CDR3 DNA sequence: TGTGCCAGCAGCCCCGTTGCCGGAGGGAAAGACGAGCAGTACTTC. Protein product: CASSPVAGGKDEQYF.

This clone was detected once. CDR3 DNA sequence: TGTGCCAGCAGTTTACGCCCGCTGCGGGGGTTGGACACTGAAGCTTTCTTT. Its protein product is CASSLRPLRGLDTEAFF. The genes are TRBV27 and TRBJ1-1, with a weak D call TRBD1 (5 bases). The germline V gene has CDR1 MNHEY and CDR2 SMNVEV (reference sequence). V was shortened by 2 bases and J by 3 bases, with 19 bases between the two germline ends. CDR3 length equals 17 residues.

V usage is TRBV19 and J usage is TRBJ1-5, with 7 bases aligning to TRBD1. This CDR3 is built from 14 residues. J lost 5 bases, V lost 4 bases, and 5 bases had no gene match. CDR1 is LNHDA and CDR2 is SQIVND in the germline V gene (reference sequence). CDR3 DNA sequence: TGTGCCAGTAGTACCCGGGACAGCTATCAGCCCCAGCATTTT. Its translation is CASSTRDSYQPQHF. Looking up the rest from reference TRBV19 and TRBJ1-5 gives the full variable domain: DGGITQSPKYLFRKEGQNVTLSCEQNLNHDAMYWYRQDPGQGLRLIYYSQIVNDFQKGDIAEGYSVSREKKESFPLTVTSAQKNPTAFYLCASSTRDSYQPQHFGDGTRLSIL.

The rearrangement joins TRBV3-1 (or the pseudogene TRBV3-2) to TRBJ2-3; a weak D match, TRBD1 (5 bases). Germline CDR1 reads LGHDT; CDR2 reads YNNKEL (reference sequence). The CDR3 runs to 16 residues. The V gene lost 4 bases and the J gene lost 0 bases, with 14 bases spanning the gap. The CDR3 sequence: CASSPFGAESTDTQYF. CDR3 DNA: TGTGCCAGCAGCCCCTTTGGGGCAGAAAGCACAGATACGCAGTATTTT.